The 3 T cell receptor beta chains below all came from one sample that was sequenced in a study of beta chain features in type 1 diabetes. The entirety of the isolated RNA underwent reverse transcription, so expressed TCRB transcripts were sequenced. Sequenced by immunoSEQ multiplex PCR; TCRdb stores in-frame clones only, minus some. The sample lists more than 85,000 clones; about 40% were seen once. Sequencing was done on a sample of stem cell memory CD4+ T cells from blood. All receptors come from a woman between 18 and 29 years old in good health.

This clone turned up a few times. The genes are TRBV7-6 and TRBJ2-3; D not resolved. The CDR3 loop spans 12 amino acids. Germline CDR1 is SGHVS and CDR2 is FNYEAQ. V shed 5 bases and J shed 3 bases, with 6 bases lying between them. CDR3 bases: TGTGCCAGCAGCCCCAGGACAGATACGCAGTATTTT. This translates into CASSPRTDTQYF.

The genes are TRBV18 and TRBJ2-1; possibly TRBD1 for D (5 bases). The CDR3 spans 18 residues. Trimming took off 3 bases at V and 1 base at J, with 19 bases between the two ends. CDR1 is KGHSH, CDR2 LQKENI, per germline. The CDR3 nucleotides read TGTGCCAGCTCACCCTTTTCCCAGGGCGCGCGGTCCTACAATGAGCAGTTCTTC. Translated, it gives CASSPFSQGARSYNEQFF.

The CDR3 here is CASSFTGTRRGSSYNEQFF. DNA for the CDR3: TGTGCCAGCAGTTTTACGGGGACGCGGCGGGGTAGCTCCTACAATGAGCAGTTCTTC. This chain connects TRBV27 to TRBJ2-1; D is perhaps TRBD2 (6 bases). Per the germline V gene, CDR1 is MNHEY and CDR2 is SMNVEV (reference sequence). The CDR3 totals 19 residues. The V and J ends lost 3 bases and 0 bases respectively, with 21 bases between them.